This T cell receptor beta chain was identified during a study of blood T cell repertoires in COVID-19. This clone has only one observation. Assay: immunoSEQ multiplex PCR; the TCRdb copy retains only in-frame clones and omits some. The sample carries 400,000 or so clones, 85% to 90% recorded once. Participants came from some 26 US areas, aged about 18 to 89 years. The TCR originated in a man aged 25-45 years who had recovered from COVID-19. Sequenced: PBMCs or T cells enriched from blood (not recorded which).

The CDR3 DNA reads as TGTGCCAGCAGTGAAGAGGGGACAGGCCGTTTAGCCAAAAACATTCAGTACTTC. Translated, it gives CASSEEGTGRLAKNIQYF. The chain is built from TRBV6-1 and TRBJ2-4, with 8 bases matching TRBD1. Looked up from germline, CDR1 is MNHNS and CDR2 is SASEGT. V dropped 1 base and J dropped 0; count of bases not matched to a gene: 8. CDR3 length: 18 residues.